This passage covers 32 T cell receptor beta chains from one sample sequenced in a study of T cells expressing NK-cell markers. TCRdb re-called the 5' RACE reads; every CDR3 protein appears as one record, without DNA. This table holds roughly 390,000 distinct CDR3 sequences. Sequencing was performed on blood T cells: a sorted CD56 or NKG2C T cell subset, CD4+ or CD8+ T cells, or bulk PBMC T cells (not recorded which). These receptors were obtained from a woman aged 45-65 years in good health.

V usage is TRBV5-1 and J usage is TRBJ2-1; the TRBD2 assignment by TCRdb is unverifiable without DNA. Germline assignment: CDR1 SGHRS and CDR2 YFSETQ. This CDR3 comprises 16 residues. The CDR3 here is CASSPRMTSGYNEQFF.

Here the CDR3 reads CSVLPGQYYNEQFF. J is TRBJ2-1 and V is TRBV29-1; absent DNA, TCRdb's TRBD1 call cannot be checked. Germline V gene data show CDR1 as SQVTM and CDR2 as ANQGSEA. The CDR3 runs to 14 residues.

V and J are TRBV6-1 and TRBJ2-2. CDR3 length: 16 residues. The V gene's germline CDR1 is MNHNS and CDR2 SASEGT. The CDR3 spells CASSRPRVGNTGELFF.

The V call is TRBV28, the J call TRBJ1-1; TCRdb reports TRBD1, a call that lacks DNA to check it against. The germline CDR1 and CDR2 sequences are MDHEN and SYDVKM. The CDR3 runs to 17 residues. CDR3 sequence: CASSSPGAQRPNTEAFF.

This chain connects TRBV29-1 to TRBJ2-7; the TCRdb D gene call, TRBD2, has no DNA to confirm it. The CDR3 has 14 residues. CDR1 and CDR2 from the germline V gene are SQVTM and ANQGSEA. CDR3 loop: CSVEGAGGRYEQYF.

This chain links TRBV4-1 with TRBJ2-4. Looked up from germline, CDR1 is MGHRA and CDR2 is YSYEKL. CDR3 length: 15 residues. CDR3 protein: CASSQDRQILNIQYF.

This chain connects TRBV5-1 to TRBJ2-6; no DNA is available, so the TRBD1 call from TCRdb remains unchecked. Germline CDR1 reads SGHRS; CDR2 reads YFSETQ. The CDR3 consists of 19 residues. The CDR3 reads CASGLRPGTGVTGANVLTF.

CDR3 sequence: CASSYSTGLAQNIQYF. V usage is TRBV6-8 and J usage is TRBJ2-4. The V gene's germline CDR1 is MNHGY and CDR2 SAAAGT. This CDR3 has 16 residues.

This chain links TRBV7-9 with TRBJ2-7; without DNA, the TCRdb call of TRBD2 cannot be checked. The CDR3 covers 15 residues. CDR1 is SEHNR, CDR2 FQNEAQ, per germline (reference sequence). The CDR3: CASSSRLRGFYEQYF.

The chain couples TRBV7-9 to TRBJ2-3; the D call of TRBD2 rests on TCRdb alone, since no DNA is present to check it. The CDR3 length is 17 residues. CDR1 is SEHNR, CDR2 FQNEAQ, per germline (reference sequence). This chain's CDR3 is CASSLLSGREGTDTQYF.

The V gene is TRBV20-1, the J gene TRBJ2-1; as DNA is missing, the TRBD2 call by TCRdb cannot be tested. Germline V gene data show CDR1 as DFQATT and CDR2 as SNEGSKA (reference sequence). The CDR3 sequence is 21 residues long. CDR3 sequence reads: CSASRDIGSGRAEGFYNEQFF.

The CDR3 reads CATSRDSVGEQFF. This sequence joins TRBV15 and TRBJ2-1. The germline gives CDR1 LNHNV, CDR2 YYDKDF (reference sequence). The CDR3 sequence is 13 residues long. Together with reference TRBV15 and TRBJ2-1, the CDR3 gives the full variable domain: DAMVIQNPRYQVTQFGKPVTLSCSQTLNHNVMYWYQQKSSQAPKLLFHYYDKDFNNEADTPDNFQSRRPNTSFCFLDIRSPGLGDTAMYLCATSRDSVGEQFFGPGTRLTVL.

V and J are TRBV24-1 and TRBJ1-5; TCRdb names TRBD1, which stays unverified in the absence of DNA. The germline CDR1 and CDR2 sequences are KGHDR and SFDVKD. This CDR3 comprises 15 residues. The CDR3 protein is CATSGRQGGNQPQHF.

The chain is built from TRBV5-6 and TRBJ2-2; TCRdb lists TRBD1, though no DNA is available to test this call. The CDR3 has 16 residues. Germline V gene lookup returns CDR1 SGHDT and CDR2 YYEEEE. This chain's CDR3 is CASLSTGFLLTGELFF. Using reference TRBV5-6 and TRBJ2-2 for the parts outside the CDR3, the full variable domain is DAGVTQSPTHLIKTRGQQVTLRCSPKSGHDTVSWYQQALGQGPQFIFQYYEEEERQRGNFPDRFSGHQFPNYSSELNVNALLLGDSALYLCASLSTGFLLTGELFFGEGSRLTVL.

CDR3 in amino acids: CASSPRIVAGGYTF. V gene TRBV7-9 combines with J gene TRBJ1-2. Per the germline V gene, CDR1 is SEHNR and CDR2 is FQNEAQ (reference sequence). The CDR3 is 14 amino acids.

The chain couples TRBV12-3 or TRBV12-4 to TRBJ2-1; TCRdb returns TRBD1, unconfirmable since there is no DNA. This CDR3 has 15 amino acids. CDR3 sequence reads: CASTQWGSEYNEQFF.

The chain combines TRBV4-1 with TRBJ1-4; TCRdb lists TRBD1, though no DNA is available to test this call. The CDR3 sequence is 15 residues long. CDR1 is MGHRA and CDR2 is YSYEKL in the germline V gene. CDR3 sequence reads: CASSQSRDRAEKLFF.

This sequence joins TRBV6-5 and TRBJ2-5; TCRdb designates TRBD1, a call that cannot be tested without DNA. The CDR3 has 17 residues. Germline-derived CDR1 and CDR2 are MNHEY and SVGAGI. CDR3 amino acids: CASSYRSSAGQQETQYF.

The gene calls are TRBV11-2 and TRBJ2-1; the D call of TRBD1 rests on TCRdb alone, since no DNA is present to check it. The CDR3 extends over 15 amino acids. Germline V gene sequence: CDR1 SGHAT, CDR2 FQNNGV. CDR3 residues: CASSLGTQAYNEQFF.

The rearrangement links TRBV9 to TRBJ2-3; TCRdb proposes TRBD2, but this gene call is untestable without DNA. This CDR3 has 18 amino acids. CDR1 SGDLS and CDR2 YYNGEE come from the germline V gene. Here the CDR3 reads CASSVVPSGREDTDTQYF.

The chain joins TRBV5-1 to TRBJ2-1; the TCRdb D gene call, TRBD2, has no DNA to confirm it. The CDR3 is 17 amino acids. CDR1 and CDR2 from the germline V gene are SGHRS and YFSETQ. CDR3 protein: CASSPTGWSGSGNEQFF.

This chain connects TRBV12-3 or TRBV12-4 to TRBJ2-2. The CDR3 is 15 residues long. CDR3: CASRLTHGIPVKLFF.

The V gene is TRBV7-9, the J gene TRBJ2-2; the D call from TCRdb, TRBD1, cannot be confirmed without DNA. The CDR3 is made up of 15 amino acids. Per the germline V gene, CDR1 is SEHNR and CDR2 is FQNEAQ (reference sequence). The CDR3 protein is CASSSTAPNTGELFF.

The CDR3 spells CASSTGRRDDQYF. This rearrangement joins TRBV7-8 to TRBJ2-5; the D call of TRBD2 rests on TCRdb alone, since no DNA is present to check it. In germline, CDR1 is SGHVS, CDR2 FQNEAQ. The CDR3 extends over 13 amino acids.

V gene TRBV15 combines with J gene TRBJ2-2; the D gene TCRdb calls, TRBD2, cannot be checked with no DNA. Germline V CDR1 and CDR2: LNHNV, YYDKDF (reference sequence). CDR3 length equals 15 residues. The CDR3 protein is CATSRNREEGGELFF.

This chain links TRBV19 with TRBJ2-1; lacking DNA, the TRBD2 call made by TCRdb goes unchecked. Per the germline V gene, CDR1 is LNHDA and CDR2 is SQIVND (reference sequence). This CDR3 contains 13 residues. The CDR3 protein is CASSMRDHNEQFF. The whole variable domain, remainder taken from reference TRBV19 and TRBJ2-1, is DGGITQSPKYLFRKEGQNVTLSCEQNLNHDAMYWYRQDPGQGLRLIYYSQIVNDFQKGDIAEGYSVSREKKESFPLTVTSAQKNPTAFYLCASSMRDHNEQFFGPGTRLTVL.

The chain uses TRBV11-2 and TRBJ2-1; absent DNA, TCRdb's TRBD2 call cannot be checked. The CDR3 runs to 16 residues. Germline V gene lookup returns CDR1 SGHAT and CDR2 FQNNGV. This chain's CDR3 is CASRAYGRAAYNEQFF.

The CDR3 reads CASSLGLAGDLTDTQYF. This chain links TRBV5-5 with TRBJ2-3; TCRdb proposes TRBD2, but this gene call is untestable without DNA. Germline V lookup: CDR1 SGHKS, CDR2 YYEKEE (reference sequence). CDR3 length: 17 residues.

The rearrangement joins TRBV20-1 to TRBJ2-1; lacking DNA, the TRBD2 call made by TCRdb goes unchecked. Per the germline V gene, CDR1 is DFQATT and CDR2 is SNEGSKA (reference sequence). The CDR3 has 14 amino acids. This CDR3 reads CSATGLAVYNEQFF.

The chain employs TRBV24-1 and TRBJ2-4. The germline gives CDR1 KGHDR, CDR2 SFDVKD. The CDR3 loop spans 12 amino acids. The CDR3 protein is CATSDLGRIQYF.

V gene TRBV3-1 combines with J gene TRBJ2-3; TCRdb's D gene call, TRBD2, goes unchecked for lack of DNA. This CDR3 region has 17 residues. Germline CDR1 is LGHDT and CDR2 is YNNKEL (reference sequence). Here the CDR3 reads CASSPRVLAGGTDTQYF.

CDR3: CASSFYQRVNSEAFF. The chain uses TRBV5-1 and TRBJ1-1. This CDR3 has 15 residues. Germline lookup yields CDR1 SGHRS and CDR2 YFSETQ.